Described below is a single T cell receptor beta chain sequence and its context. Its antigen remains unidentified. Researchers reported that TCR beta cDNA libraries carried unique molecular identifiers. Out of roughly 0.95 to 11 million T cells, roughly 0.5 million cDNA molecules were generated. TCRdb ran MiXCR on the PCR reads and lists one entry per CDR3 protein. This table holds more than 500,000 distinct CDR3 sequences, around a third found once. Germline V gene sequence: CDR1 MDHEN, CDR2 SYDVKM. The CDR3 has 13 amino acids. V was shortened by 6 bases and J by 2 bases, with 11 bases between the two germline ends. This sample stems from a study of post-analysis software for immune sequencing data. Study-wide findings and caveats: People with multiple sclerosis had a significantly lower normalized Chao1 diversity than controls did. Four to six TRBV segments appeared more often in patients than in controls, and TRBV5-6, TRBV5-1 and TRBV20-1 were among these.

The gene calls are TRBV28 and TRBJ2-7; D is uncertain. This clonotype was sampled from a girl aged 2-17 years with multiple sclerosis. Sample: blood. The DNA of the CDR3 is TGTGCCAGCAGACCGGTACCCCCCTACGAGCAGTACTTC. Translation: CASRPVPPYEQYF.